This is a list of T cell receptor beta chains from one sample in a study of OX40 agonist ivuxolimab in advanced cancers. Some clones are missing from TCRdb's copy, which holds only in-frame ones; the method was immunoSEQ multiplex PCR. The sample includes under 70,000 clones, around 85% of them seen just once. Specimen: CD4+ or CD8+ T cells sorted from blood, collected in a trial of the OX40 agonist ivuxolimab. These receptors all come from an adult with an advanced solid tumor such as melanoma, head and neck, liver or kidney cancer. Each CDR3 is given with its conserved first and last residue.

TRBV4-3	CASSQGRGSKNIQYF
TRBV4-3	CASSQGDSAGELFF
TRBV7-6	CASSSPRELLNTEAFF
TRBV27	CASSLRVTGELFF
TRBV13	CASSPPSPTALDTQYF
TRBV4-1	CASSPEIFAETQYF
TRBV11-2	CASSFPGIEQYF
TRBV7-2	CASSFSQSTDTQYF
TRBV27	CASSFMAAAETQYF
TRBV29-1	CSVGITNTGELFF
TRBV28	CASSAPGSYEQYF
TRBV28	CASRTGTGGTGELFF
TRBV9	CASSPGGGRSEEQYF
TRBV11-2	CASSSPFGLVGEPRDTQYF
TRBV9	CASSVRILGMNTGELFF
TRBV11-2	CASSLVGSEAAYEQYF
TRBV11-2	CASSLPLGANTIYF
TRBV9	CASGPGNQPQHF
TRBV10-3	CAISESLGEDIQYF
TRBV6-6	CASSSSPQNYGYTF
TRBV13	CASSSEIGQGAGDTQYF
TRBV7-9	CASSSGLGNTEAFF
TRBV10-2	CASSVGQRSHEQYF
TRBV11-2	CASSLRRGLEDTQYF
TRBV7-6	CASSLAPTGGEQYF
TRBV11-2	CASSLAPYEQYF
TRBV19	CASSFLSGGSPLHF
TRBV6-5	CASNPLGQGADEQFF
TRBV4-3	CASSQERTGTTNTGELFF
TRBV2	CASSQPGQKVTDTQYF
TRBV6-5	CASSEGEGVTYEQYF
TRBV27	CASRSGGYTQYF
TRBV19	CATHSGGGAGWTDTQYF
TRBV7-8	CASSLVGGRHGYTF
TRBV28	CASSPLSGGPDEAFF
TRBV5-6	CASSLAGTARGYTF
TRBV19	CASRISGGATEAFF
TRBV19	CASSIVGFQGAGELFF
TRBV27	CASSLSGTGELFF
TRBV19	CASSIANRGGSAGELFF
TRBV6-6	CASRDWGYQETQYF
TRBV9	CASSVGPGGDEQFF
TRBV7-9	CASTPGGPYGYTF
TRBV9	CASSVAFRTGSGNTIYF
TRBV13	CASSPLAGANTGELFF
TRBV19	CAAQAGWNTGELFF
TRBV6-5	CASSSTGNSNQPQHF
TRBV19	CASSIDQIVGGYDNEQFF
TRBV11-2	CASSLGVNTGELFF
TRBV9	CASSPSRAGGAYTEAFF
TRBV6-7	CASSYSERF
TRBV7-9	CASSPGTAFGYTF
TRBV9	CASSLDGGNNQPQHF
TRBV2	CASRPDLSGANVLTF
TRBV11-2	CASSLVAPGANYGYTF
TRBV18	CASSPSRGESYEQYF
TRBV6-5	CASSYPPGSSTDTQYF
TRBV5-5	CASSPSPRGAGNTIYF
TRBV7-9	CASTTGGTEAFF
TRBV6-5	CASSPDWGNEQFF